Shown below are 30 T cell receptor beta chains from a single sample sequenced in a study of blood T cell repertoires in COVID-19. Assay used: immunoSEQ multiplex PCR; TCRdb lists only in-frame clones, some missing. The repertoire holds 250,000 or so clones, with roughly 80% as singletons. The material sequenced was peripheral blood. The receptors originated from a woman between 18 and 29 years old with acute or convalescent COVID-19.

The CDR3 sequence is CASSYSVRAAGGYTF. The DNA for the CDR3 is TGTGCCAGCAGTTACTCAGTCAGGGCGGCGGGGGGCTACACCTTC. This chain connects TRBV6-5 to TRBJ1-2; maybe TRBD1 (5 bases). CDR3 length: 15 residues. The V end lost 0 bases, the J end lost 8 bases, and 16 bases lay between the germline ends. The germline gives CDR1 MNHEY, CDR2 SVGAGI.

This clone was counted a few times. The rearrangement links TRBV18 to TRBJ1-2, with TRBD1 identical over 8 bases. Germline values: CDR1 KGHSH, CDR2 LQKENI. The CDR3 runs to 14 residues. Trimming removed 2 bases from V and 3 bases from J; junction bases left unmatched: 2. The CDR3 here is CASSPLGQDYGYTF. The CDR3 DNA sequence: TGTGCCAGCTCACCATTGGGACAGGACTATGGCTACACCTTC.

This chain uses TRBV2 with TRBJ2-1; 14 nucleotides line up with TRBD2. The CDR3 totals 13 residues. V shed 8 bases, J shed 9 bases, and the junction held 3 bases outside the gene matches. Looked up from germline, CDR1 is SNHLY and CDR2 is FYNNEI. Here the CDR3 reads CASGGLAGVEQFF. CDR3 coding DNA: TGTGCCAGCGGGGGACTAGCGGGAGTTGAGCAGTTCTTC.

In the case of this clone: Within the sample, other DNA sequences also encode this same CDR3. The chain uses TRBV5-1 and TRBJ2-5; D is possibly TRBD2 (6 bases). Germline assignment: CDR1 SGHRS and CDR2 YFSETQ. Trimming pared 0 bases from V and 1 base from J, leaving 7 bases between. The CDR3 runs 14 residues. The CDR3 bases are TGCGCCAGCAGCTTGGGACTAGGCCAAGAGACCCAGTACTTC. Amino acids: CASSLGLGQETQYF.

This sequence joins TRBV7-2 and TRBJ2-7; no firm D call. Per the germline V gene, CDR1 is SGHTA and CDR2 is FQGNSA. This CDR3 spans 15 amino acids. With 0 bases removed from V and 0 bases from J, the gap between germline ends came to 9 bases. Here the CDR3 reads CASSLAGYSSYEQYF. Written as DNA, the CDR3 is TGTGCCAGCAGCTTAGCCGGTTATAGCTCCTACGAGCAGTACTTC.

The CDR3 spells CASSTSWTSKETQYF. The DNA for the CDR3 is TGTGCCAGCAGCACCTCCTGGACTAGCAAGGAGACCCAGTACTTC. The rearrangement links TRBV6-5 to TRBJ2-5; 8 positions match TRBD2. The V segment lost 6 bases and the J segment 5 bases; nucleotides outside the gene matches: 11. CDR1 is MNHEY and CDR2 is SVGAGI in the germline V gene. The CDR3 is made up of 15 amino acids.

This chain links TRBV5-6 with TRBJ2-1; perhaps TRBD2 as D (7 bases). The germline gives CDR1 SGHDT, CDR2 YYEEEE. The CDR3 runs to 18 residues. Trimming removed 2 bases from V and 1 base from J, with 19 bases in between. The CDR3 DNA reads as TGTGCCAGCAGCTTTATCAGCGGGGTAAGGGGGTCCTACAATGAGCAGTTCTTC. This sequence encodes CASSFISGVRGSYNEQFF.

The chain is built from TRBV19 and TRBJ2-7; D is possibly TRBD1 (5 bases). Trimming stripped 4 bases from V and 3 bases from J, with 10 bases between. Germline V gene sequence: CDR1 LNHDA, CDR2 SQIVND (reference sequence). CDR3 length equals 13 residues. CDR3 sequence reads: CASSRGFYYEQYF. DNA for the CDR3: TGTGCCAGTAGTAGGGGCTTCTACTACGAGCAGTACTTC.

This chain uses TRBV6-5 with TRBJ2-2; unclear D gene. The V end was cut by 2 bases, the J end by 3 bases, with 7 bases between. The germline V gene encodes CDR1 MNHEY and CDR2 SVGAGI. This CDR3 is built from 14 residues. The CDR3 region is CASSYRGYTGELFF. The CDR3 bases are TGTGCCAGCAGTTACCGAGGATACACCGGGGAGCTGTTTTTT.

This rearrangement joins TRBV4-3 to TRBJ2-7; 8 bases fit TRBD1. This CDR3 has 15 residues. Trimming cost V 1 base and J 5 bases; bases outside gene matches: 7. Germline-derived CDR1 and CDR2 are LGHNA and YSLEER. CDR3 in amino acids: CASSQGQGASDEQYF. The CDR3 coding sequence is TGCGCCAGCAGCCAAGGTCAGGGGGCGAGCGACGAGCAGTACTTC.

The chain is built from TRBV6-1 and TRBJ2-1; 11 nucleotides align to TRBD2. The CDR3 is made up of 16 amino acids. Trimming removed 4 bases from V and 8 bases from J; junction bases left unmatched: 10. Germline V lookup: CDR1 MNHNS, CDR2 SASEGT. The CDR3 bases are TGTGCCAGCAGTGGTTATAGCGGGAGGGATCGCGATGAGCAGTTCTTC. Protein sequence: CASSGYSGRDRDEQFF.

The chain's CDR3 is CASSLGPSRREATDTQYF. CDR3 DNA sequence: TGTGCCAGCAGCTTAGGACCTAGCCGGCGGGAGGCAACAGATACGCAGTATTTT. The rearrangement links TRBV7-6 to TRBJ2-3; 8 nucleotides match TRBD2. This CDR3 has 18 amino acids. The trim removed 1 base at V and 3 bases at J, leaving 12 bases unmatched. Germline V gives CDR1 SGHVS, CDR2 FNYEAQ. The full variable domain, its missing parts supplied by reference TRBV7-6 and TRBJ2-3, is GAGVSQSPRYKVTKRGQDVALRCDPISGHVSLYWYRQALGQGPEFLTYFNYEAQQDKSGLPNDRFSAERPEGSISTLTIQRTEQRDSAMYRCASSLGPSRREATDTQYFGPGTRLTVL.

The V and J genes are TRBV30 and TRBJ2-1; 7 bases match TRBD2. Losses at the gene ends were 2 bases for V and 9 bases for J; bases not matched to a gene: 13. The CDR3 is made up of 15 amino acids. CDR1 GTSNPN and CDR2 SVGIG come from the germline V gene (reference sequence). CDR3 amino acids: CAWSLFAGVEIEQFF. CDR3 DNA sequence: TGTGCCTGGAGTTTGTTTGCGGGAGTTGAGATTGAGCAGTTCTTC. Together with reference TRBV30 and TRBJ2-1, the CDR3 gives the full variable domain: SQTIHQWPATLVQPVGSPLSLECTVEGTSNPNLYWYRQAAGRGLQLLFYSVGIGQISSEVPQNLSASRPQDRQFILSSKKLLLSDSGFYLCAWSLFAGVEIEQFFGPGTRLTVL.

The CDR3: CASSDPDAGVGDTQYF. CDR3 nucleotides: TGTGCCAGCAGTGACCCCGATGCGGGAGTGGGAGATACGCAGTATTTT. The chain has TRBV25-1 and TRBJ2-3, with 7 bases fitting TRBD2. Losses at the gene ends were 3 bases for V and 5 bases for J; bases not matched to a gene: 11. The CDR3 runs to 16 residues. The germline V gene has CDR1 MGHDK and CDR2 SYGVNS.

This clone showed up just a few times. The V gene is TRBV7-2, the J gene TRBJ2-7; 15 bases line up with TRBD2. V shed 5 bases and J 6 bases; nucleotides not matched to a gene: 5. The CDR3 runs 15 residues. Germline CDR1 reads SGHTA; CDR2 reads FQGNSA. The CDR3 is CASSPPGLAGGEQYF. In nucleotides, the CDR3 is TGTGCCAGCAGCCCTCCGGGACTAGCGGGAGGCGAGCAGTACTTC.

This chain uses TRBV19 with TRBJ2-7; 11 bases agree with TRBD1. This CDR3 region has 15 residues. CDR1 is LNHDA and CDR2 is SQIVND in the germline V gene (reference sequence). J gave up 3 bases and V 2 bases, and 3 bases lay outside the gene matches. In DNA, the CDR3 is TGTGCCAGTAGTATACAGGGGACAGGGGGCTACGAGCAGTACTTC. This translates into CASSIQGTGGYEQYF.

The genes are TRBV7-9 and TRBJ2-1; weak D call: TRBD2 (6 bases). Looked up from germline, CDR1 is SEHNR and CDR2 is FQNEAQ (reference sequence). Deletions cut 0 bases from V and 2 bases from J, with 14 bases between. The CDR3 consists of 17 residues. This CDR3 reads CASSLAFSGVPYNEQFF. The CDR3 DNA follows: TGTGCCAGCAGCTTAGCGTTCTCGGGGGTTCCCTACAATGAGCAGTTCTTC.

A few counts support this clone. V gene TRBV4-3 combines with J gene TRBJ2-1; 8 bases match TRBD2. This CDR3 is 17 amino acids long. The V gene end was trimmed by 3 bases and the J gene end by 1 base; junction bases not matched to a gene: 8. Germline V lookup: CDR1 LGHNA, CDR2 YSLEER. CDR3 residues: CASSQGRGRRSYNEQFF. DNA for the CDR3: TGCGCCAGCAGCCAGGGACGCGGGAGGAGGTCCTACAATGAGCAGTTCTTC.

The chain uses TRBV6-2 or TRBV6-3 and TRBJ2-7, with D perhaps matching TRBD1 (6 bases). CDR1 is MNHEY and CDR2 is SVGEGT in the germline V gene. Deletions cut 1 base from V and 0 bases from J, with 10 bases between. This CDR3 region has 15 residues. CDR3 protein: CASSYFRTASYEQYF. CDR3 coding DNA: TGTGCCAGCAGTTACTTCCGGACAGCCTCCTACGAGCAGTACTTC.

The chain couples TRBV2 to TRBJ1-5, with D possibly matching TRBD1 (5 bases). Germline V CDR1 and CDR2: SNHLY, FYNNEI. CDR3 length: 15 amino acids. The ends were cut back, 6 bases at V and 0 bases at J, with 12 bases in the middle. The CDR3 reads CASRGDFYSNQPQHF. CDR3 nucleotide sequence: TGTGCCAGCAGGGGGGACTTTTATAGCAATCAGCCCCAGCATTTT. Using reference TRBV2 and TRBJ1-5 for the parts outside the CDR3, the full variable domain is EPEVTQTPSHQVTQMGQEVILRCVPISNHLYFYWYRQILGQKVEFLVSFYNNEISEKSEIFDDQFSVERPDGSNFTLKIRSTKLEDSAMYFCASRGDFYSNQPQHFGDGTRLSIL.

The CDR3 DNA sequence: TGCGCCAGCGCCCCACAGGGAAACTATGGCTACACCTTC. Its translation is CASAPQGNYGYTF. The chain has TRBV5-1 and TRBJ1-2; D might be TRBD1 (6 bases). This CDR3 is 13 amino acids long. Looked up from germline, CDR1 is SGHRS and CDR2 is YFSETQ. V was trimmed by 7 bases and J by 2 bases, leaving 12 bases between them.

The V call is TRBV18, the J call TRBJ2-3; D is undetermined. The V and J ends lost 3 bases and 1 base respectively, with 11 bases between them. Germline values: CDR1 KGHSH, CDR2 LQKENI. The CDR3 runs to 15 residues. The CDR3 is CASSPGNSRTDTQYF. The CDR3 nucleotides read TGTGCCAGCTCACCGGGTAACAGCCGCACAGATACGCAGTATTTT.

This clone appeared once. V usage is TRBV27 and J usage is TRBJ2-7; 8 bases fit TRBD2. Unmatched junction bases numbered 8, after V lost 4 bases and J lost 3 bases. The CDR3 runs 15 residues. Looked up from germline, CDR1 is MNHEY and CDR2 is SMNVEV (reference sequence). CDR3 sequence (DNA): TGTGCCAGCAGTTACAGGGAAAGCGGGAGCTACGAGCAGTACTTC. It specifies CASSYRESGSYEQYF.

The CDR3 bases are TGTGCCTGGGCAGGAGAGGGGGGCGGGAGGATTGGGACCCAGTACTTC. Translating it yields CAWAGEGGGRIGTQYF. V gene TRBV30 combines with J gene TRBJ2-5, with 8 nucleotides matching TRBD2. With V trimmed by 5 bases and J by 7 bases, 18 bases remained unmatched. The CDR3 contains 16 residues. Per the germline V gene, CDR1 is GTSNPN and CDR2 is SVGIG (reference sequence).

The CDR3: CASSSGLAGGLLLLFF. The CDR3 bases are TGTGCCAGCAGTTCAGGACTAGCGGGAGGATTGCTCTTGCTGTTCTTC. The chain links TRBV6-2 or TRBV6-3 to TRBJ2-1; TRBD2 agrees at 14 bases. Trimming removed 4 bases from V and 15 bases from J; junction bases left unmatched: 14. Germline CDR1 and CDR2: MNHEY and SVGEGT. The CDR3 totals 16 residues.

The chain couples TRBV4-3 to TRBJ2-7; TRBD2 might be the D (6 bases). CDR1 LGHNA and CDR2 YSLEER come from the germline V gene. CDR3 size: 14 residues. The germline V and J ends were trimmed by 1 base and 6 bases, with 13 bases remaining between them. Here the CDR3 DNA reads TGCGCCAGCAGCCAAGGGGGAACTAGCAGCGAGCAGTACTTC. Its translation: CASSQGGTSSEQYF.

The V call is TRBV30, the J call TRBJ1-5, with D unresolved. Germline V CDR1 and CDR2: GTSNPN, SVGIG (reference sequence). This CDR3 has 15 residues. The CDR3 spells CAGDWIPYSNQPQHF. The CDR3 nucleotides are TGTGCGGGAGACTGGATCCCGTATAGCAATCAGCCCCAGCATTTT.

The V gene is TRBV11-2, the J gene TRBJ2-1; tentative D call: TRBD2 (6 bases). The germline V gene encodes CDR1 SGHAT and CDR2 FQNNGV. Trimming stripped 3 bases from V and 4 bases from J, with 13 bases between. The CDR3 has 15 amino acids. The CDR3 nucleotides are TGTGCCAGCAGCTTCACGGGGCGGGAATACAATGAGCAGTTCTTC. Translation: CASSFTGREYNEQFF.

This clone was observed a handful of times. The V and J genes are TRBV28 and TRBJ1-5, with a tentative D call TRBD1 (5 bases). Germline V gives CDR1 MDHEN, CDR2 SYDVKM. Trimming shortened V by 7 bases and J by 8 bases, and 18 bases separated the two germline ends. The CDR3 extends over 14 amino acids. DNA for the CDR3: TGTGCCAGCACCAATATTGGGGGGAGGGAGCCCCAGCATTTT. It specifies CASTNIGGREPQHF.

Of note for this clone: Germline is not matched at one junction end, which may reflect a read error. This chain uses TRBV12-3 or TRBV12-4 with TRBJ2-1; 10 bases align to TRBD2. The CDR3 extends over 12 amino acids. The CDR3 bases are TGTGCCAGCAGATTAGCGGGAGGACAGCAGTTCTTC. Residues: CASRLAGGQQFF.